What follows is one TCR beta chain and its context. This entry comes from a study of blood T cell repertoires in COVID-19. Study background: T cells, B-cell-depleted T cells, or PBMCs supplied cDNA or gDNA.

Here immunoSEQ multiplex PCR was the method, and the copy in TCRdb shows in-frame clones only, minus some. The repertoire has around 130,000 clones, around 83% of them found once; the top ten carry less than 5%. Germline V CDR1 and CDR2: MDHEN, SYDVKM. The CDR3 has 14 amino acids. V dropped 6 bases and J dropped 7 bases, with 18 bases sitting between them. The J gene is TRBJ1-1, the V gene TRBV28; D is unclear. The sequencing input was peripheral blood. The origin of this receptor is an elderly woman with acute or convalescent COVID-19. The CDR3: CASSSPGGAGEAFF. For the CDR3, the DNA is TGTGCCAGCAGCTCCCCGGGAGGAGCCGGTGAAGCTTTCTTT.